The present T cell receptor beta chain was sequenced within a study of T cells after somatic rescue of genetic block (dated by TCRdb to the early 2020s). For the study in its entirety: What the study looked at was long-term robustness, specifically in a T-cell system that came about through somatic rescue of a genetic block in T-cell development.

A remark on this clone: The clone's antigen remains unknown. Base-call qualities are not available, and no considerably larger clone is one nucleotide away.

Libraries were built with the immunoSEQ multiplex PCR assay. TCRdb retrieved this table from immuneACCESS and kept in-frame rearrangements only. Not all clones are present; in checked studies, unresolved V genes account for under half, and no reason is known for the remainder. This sample is represented by about 88,000 clones; approximately 90% of them were singletons. 1.5% to 2% of the sample lies in the top ten. From V the trimming removes 1 base and from J it removes 6 bases, while the gene matches leave 28 bases of the junction unaccounted for. CDR1 and CDR2 are read off the germline V gene as LGHNA and YNFKEQ. The CDR3 has 22 amino acids, counting the end cysteine and phenylalanine. Only CDR3 DNA remains: 66 bases, in frame from the first base.

Sequencing used peripheral blood mononuclear cells (PBMCs). The sequence joins TRBV4-2 to TRBJ2-7; TRBD2 agrees with 9 junctional bases. The clonotype originates from a woman in her late teens or twenties. The DNA sequence reads TGTGCCAGCAGCCAAGGACGCGGGAGGGAGGTACCATATGTACAGCCTCCTGCCGAGCAGTACTTC. This yields the protein CASSQGRGREVPYVQPPAEQYF.